Sequencing of this T cell receptor beta chain was carried out in a study of T-cell memory formation after mild COVID-19. Study-level background: Largely donor-specific TCR clusters were found. Study results and caveats: Day 15 to 85 contracting clones showed balanced CD4/CD8; day 15 to 37 expanders favored CD4+.

As concerns this clonotype: Antigen: not known.

MiXCR, run by TCRdb on the 5' RACE reads, gives a single entry per CDR3 protein. Found here are approximately 430,000 distinct CDR3 sequences, under 25% of them singletons; the top ten hold about an eighth. Sequencing was performed on PBMCs or a T cell subset sorted from them (not recorded which). The clonotype comes from an adult woman who had mild COVID-19 (a few samples of this study predate the infection). Cell type and time point are not known.

CDR3 sequence reads: CASSQSWDTDTQYF. As DNA, the CDR3 is TGCGCCAGCAGCCAATCCTGGGACACAGATACGCAGTATTTT. This chain links TRBV4-3 with TRBJ2-3; D not resolved. CDR1 LGHNA and CDR2 YSLEER come from the germline V gene. The ends were cut back, 2 bases at V and 2 bases at J, with 8 bases in the middle. The CDR3 totals 14 residues.